The clone carrying this T cell receptor (beta chain) was seen only a few times. Its cognate antigen is unknown. The record originates from a study of T cell repertoires in cytomegalovirus infection. Overall study: It was the public TCR beta signatures that indicated both CMV infection and matching HLA type.

TCRdb recomputed calls from the reads with MiXCR, one row per CDR3 protein. The data show fewer than 400,000 distinct CDR3 sequences, 15% to 20% seen once. V shed 4 bases and J 2 bases; nucleotides not matched to a gene: 2. CDR3 length: 13 residues. The germline V gene encodes CDR1 SQVTM and CDR2 ANQGSEA. Whole-study results and caveats: Based on cumulative public TCR beta family frequency, carriers of CMV plus the relevant HLA were identified. CMV-specific TCR beta clonotypes restricted by HLA-C were the ones dominating the ex vivo response.

Sequencing was carried out using PBMCs. This chain connects TRBV29-1 to TRBJ1-5, with 7 positions matching TRBD1. The sequence derives from a human donor in good health (CMV status not recorded). Some clones in this sample may be carry-over from other donors' samples. This CDR3 is CSVAGQGNQPQHF. DNA for the CDR3: TGCAGCGTTGCCGGACAGGGCAATCAGCCCCAGCATTTT.